The next 22 T cell receptor beta chains were all read from a single sample in a study of OX40 agonist ivuxolimab in advanced cancers. Assay: immunoSEQ multiplex PCR; the TCRdb copy retains only in-frame clones and omits some. The sample includes 35,000 to 40,000 clones, roughly 90% of them seen just once. The sample here was CD4+ or CD8+ T cells sorted from blood, taken in a trial of the OX40 agonist ivuxolimab. These receptors were taken from an adult with an advanced solid tumor such as melanoma, head and neck, liver or kidney cancer.

The rearrangement joins TRBV14 to TRBJ2-1; D is undetermined. The V end lost 0 bases, the J end lost 0 bases, and 12 bases lay between the germline ends. Germline V CDR1 and CDR2: SGHDN, FVKESK. CDR3 length: 17 residues. CDR3 in amino acids: CASSQDVGPSSYNEQFF. CDR3 bases: TGTGCCAGCAGCCAAGATGTCGGCCCGAGCTCCTACAATGAGCAGTTCTTC.

This chain uses TRBV7-9 with TRBJ1-1, with a tentative D call TRBD1 (5 bases). V was pared by 1 base and J by 4 bases, with 10 bases between. This CDR3 region has 14 residues. CDR1 SEHNR and CDR2 FQNEAQ come from the germline V gene (reference sequence). The CDR3 coding sequence is TGTGCCAGCAGCTTAGTACGGGGCCTCACTGAAGCTTTCTTT. Translating it yields CASSLVRGLTEAFF.

The chain joins TRBV11-2 to TRBJ2-5, with 9 positions matching TRBD2. The CDR3 runs 17 residues. V was clipped by 4 bases and J by 0 bases; unmatched bases: 9. CDR1 is SGHAT, CDR2 FQNNGV, per germline. The CDR3 region is CASSSAQLAGYQETQYF. The CDR3 coding sequence is TGTGCCAGCAGCTCAGCCCAGCTAGCGGGGTACCAAGAGACCCAGTACTTC.

This chain uses TRBV30 with TRBJ2-2; D is perhaps TRBD1 (6 bases). Germline CDR1 is GTSNPN and CDR2 is SVGIG (reference sequence). The CDR3 contains 10 residues. V was trimmed by 5 bases and J by 9 bases, leaving 7 bases between them. CDR3 sequence: CAWGDRELFF. Written as DNA, the CDR3 is TGTGCCTGGGGGGACAGGGAGCTGTTTTTT. The full variable domain, rest sourced from reference TRBV30 and TRBJ2-2, is SQTIHQWPATLVQPVGSPLSLECTVEGTSNPNLYWYRQAAGRGLQLLFYSVGIGQISSEVPQNLSASRPQDRQFILSSKKLLLSDSGFYLCAWGDRELFFGEGSRLTVL.

This clone was picked up one time. The sample holds other DNA sequences that translate to the same CDR3. The chain recombines TRBV2 with TRBJ2-1; possibly TRBD1 or TRBD2 for D (5 bases each). There are 13 residues in the CDR3. V was cut by 7 bases and J by 9 bases, with 16 bases left in between. Germline values: CDR1 SNHLY, CDR2 FYNNEI. CDR3 DNA: TGTGCCAGCACCGTCTTCTTGGGACGTGAGCAGTTCTTC. Amino acids: CASTVFLGREQFF.

V usage is TRBV6-1 and J usage is TRBJ1-5; no definite D call. Germline-derived CDR1 and CDR2 are MNHNS and SASEGT. This CDR3 has 13 residues. V shed 2 bases and J shed 6 bases, with 8 bases lying between them. The CDR3 sequence: CASSEWASQPQHF. DNA for the CDR3: TGTGCCAGCAGTGAATGGGCAAGTCAGCCCCAGCATTTT.

The chain carries TRBV23-1 and TRBJ1-4, with D tentatively TRBD1 (6 bases). TRBV23-1 is identified as an open reading frame with a role that is uncertain. The CDR3 consists of 14 residues. The germline V and J ends were trimmed by 3 bases and 8 bases, with 13 bases remaining between them. The CDR3 here is CASSHTGHREKLFF. Here the CDR3 DNA reads TGCGCCAGCAGTCATACAGGGCATCGAGAAAAACTGTTTTTT.

The V call is TRBV5-6, the J call TRBJ1-5; 10 positions agree with TRBD1. The CDR3 spans 14 residues. Per the germline V gene, CDR1 is SGHDT and CDR2 is YYEEEE. Losses at the gene ends were 3 bases for V and 7 bases for J; bases not matched to a gene: 4. CDR3 sequence: CASSSGTGVQPQHF. The CDR3 DNA sequence: TGTGCCAGCAGCTCCGGGACAGGGGTACAGCCCCAGCATTTT.

The chain uses TRBV29-1 and TRBJ2-2; no clear D gene. Germline loops: CDR1 SQVTM, CDR2 ANQGSEA. The CDR3 length is 11 residues. V lost 7 bases, J lost 8 bases, and 11 bases lay in between. The CDR3 coding sequence is TGCAGCGGGGTCCTAGGGGGGGAGCTGTTTTTT. Protein sequence: CSGVLGGELFF.

The chain recombines TRBV28 with TRBJ1-1, with a weak D call TRBD1 (5 bases). CDR3 length: 16 amino acids. Per germline, CDR1 MDHEN and CDR2 SYDVKM. Trimming shortened V by 3 bases and J by 3 bases, and 17 bases separated the two germline ends. This chain's CDR3 is CASSFQGFAPDTEAFF. The CDR3, as DNA: TGTGCCAGCAGTTTCCAGGGATTCGCCCCCGACACTGAAGCTTTCTTT. The full variable domain, in which reference TRBV28 and TRBJ1-1 provide the parts outside the CDR3, is DVKVTQSSRYLVKRTGEKVFLECVQDMDHENMFWYRQDPGLGLRLIYFSYDVKMKEKGDIPEGYSVSREKKERFSLILESASTNQTSMYLCASSFQGFAPDTEAFFGQGTRLTVV.

The rearrangement joins TRBV5-5 to TRBJ1-4, with 7 positions matching TRBD1. CDR1 SGHKS and CDR2 YYEKEE come from the germline V gene (reference sequence). This CDR3 has 14 amino acids. With 1 base clipped from V and 5 bases from J, the junction kept 2 bases outside the gene matches. The CDR3, as DNA: TGTGCCAGCAGCTTGACAGGGGTGAATGAAAAACTGTTTTTT. It codes for CASSLTGVNEKLFF.

This clone was seen only once. The CDR3 nucleotides read TGTGCCAGGCCCTTGGCGGGAGCGAACACCGGGGAGCTGTTTTTT. Its translation is CARPLAGANTGELFF. V and J are TRBV5-3 and TRBJ2-2, with 7 bases identical to TRBD2. TRBV5-3 is filed as an ORF, its function uncertain. V shed 8 bases, J shed 0 bases, and the junction held 7 bases outside the gene matches. The length of the CDR3 is 15 residues.

The genes are TRBV7-6 and TRBJ2-2, with 8 bases that match TRBD1. The J segment lost 4 bases and the V segment lost 5 bases, leaving 6 bases of the junction unmatched. The germline V gene has CDR1 SGHVS and CDR2 FNYEAQ. This CDR3 contains 15 residues. The DNA for the CDR3 is TGTGCCAGCAGCCTGGACAGGGCGAGCACCGGGGAGCTGTTTTTT. Its protein is CASSLDRASTGELFF.

V and J are TRBV28 and TRBJ1-6; D unclear. This CDR3 spans 15 amino acids. Germline loops: CDR1 MDHEN, CDR2 SYDVKM. V lost 6 bases and J lost 4, with 13 bases in between. Here the CDR3 DNA reads TGTGCCAGCAGGAGCGTGGCGGATTATAATTCACCCCTCCACTTT. Residues: CASRSVADYNSPLHF.

The count of this clone is one. The V call is TRBV9, the J call TRBJ2-1; 11 nucleotides match TRBD2. The CDR3 is 15 residues long. V gave up 4 bases and J gave up 6 bases; unmatched junction bases: 6. CDR1 SGDLS and CDR2 YYNGEE come from the germline V gene. DNA of the CDR3: TGTGCCAGCAGCACCGGGACTAGCGGTGTCAATGAGCAGTTCTTC. Amino acid sequence: CASSTGTSGVNEQFF.

The J gene is TRBJ1-5, the V gene TRBV2, with a weak D call TRBD1 (5 bases). Trimming cost V 3 bases and J 5 bases, with 14 bases left between them. Germline V CDR1 and CDR2: SNHLY, FYNNEI. CDR3 length: 15 amino acids. The CDR3 is CASSDDFRVDQPQHF. CDR3 coding DNA: TGTGCCAGCAGTGATGATTTCAGGGTTGATCAGCCCCAGCATTTT.

The count of this clone is one. This rearrangement joins TRBV19 to TRBJ2-2; D possibly corresponds to TRBD1 (6 bases). V was shortened by 6 bases and J by 2 bases, with 13 bases between the two germline ends. CDR1 LNHDA and CDR2 SQIVND come from the germline V gene (reference sequence). The CDR3 runs to 15 residues. The CDR3 region has the DNA TGTGCCAGTAGCTTCGGGACACCAAACACCGGGGAGCTGTTTTTT. This gives the protein CASSFGTPNTGELFF.

This chain connects TRBV9 to TRBJ1-4, with 8 positions matching TRBD1. With V trimmed by 4 bases and J by 4 bases, 6 bases remained unmatched. The CDR3 is 15 amino acids. Germline CDR1 SGDLS, CDR2 YYNGEE. CDR3 protein: CASSPSGGNNEKLFF. Here the CDR3 DNA reads TGTGCCAGCAGCCCTTCAGGGGGCAATAATGAAAAACTGTTTTTT.

This rearrangement joins TRBV10-3 to TRBJ1-1; D gene unclear. CDR3 size: 13 residues. V was trimmed by 9 bases and J by 5 bases, leaving 16 bases between them. Germline CDR1 and CDR2: ENHRY and SYGVKD. CDR3 DNA: TGTGCCATTTCGGAGACCATGGGGACTGAAGCTTTCTTT. The encoded protein is CAISETMGTEAFF.

V gene TRBV23-1 combines with J gene TRBJ2-1; 9 bases match TRBD2. TRBV23-1 is filed as an ORF, its function uncertain. V lost 8 bases and J lost 9; bases outside the gene matches: 8. This CDR3 spans 13 amino acids. DNA of the CDR3: TGCGCCAGCCGCTTAGCGGGAGTATCTGAGCAGTTCTTC. Translation gives CASRLAGVSEQFF.

The chain joins TRBV21-1 to TRBJ2-3; TRBD2 is the table's D call and was not checked against the DNA. TRBV21-1 is noted as a pseudogene. The CDR3 length is 15 residues. The CDR3 DNA follows: TGTGCCAGCAGCAAAGTTACCGGGAGGACAGATACGCAGTATTTT. Its protein product is CASSKVTGRTDTQYF.

The chain uses TRBV7-9 and TRBJ2-7, with TRBD2 identical over 16 bases. Germline CDR1 is SEHNR and CDR2 is FQNEAQ (reference sequence). V gave up 5 bases and J gave up 3 bases; unmatched junction bases: 10. CDR3 length: 18 amino acids. CDR3 in amino acids: CASSPGGLAGGLNYEQYV. The DNA of the CDR3 is TGTGCCAGCAGCCCGGGGGGACTAGCGGGAGGGTTGAACTACGAGCAGTACGTC.